The T cell receptor beta chain described here comes from a study of OX40 agonist ivuxolimab in advanced cancers. Study summary: Every 2 weeks, patients received ivuxolimab intravenously, dosed at 0.01 to 10 mg/kg. Findings of the study overall: Normalized T-cell clonal expansion was also low in some nonresponders.

Concerning this clone: Antigen specificity is unknown.

A history of autoimmune disease or systemic immunosuppression excluded patients. Looked up from germline, CDR1 is MNHEY and CDR2 is SMNVEV (reference sequence). Deletions cut 2 bases from V and 6 bases from J, with 13 bases between. There are 14 residues in the CDR3. Here immunoSEQ multiplex PCR was the method, and the copy in TCRdb shows in-frame clones only, minus some. The sample has tens of thousands of clones; around four fifths are singletons. This receptor was obtained from an adult with an advanced solid tumor such as melanoma, head and neck, liver or kidney cancer. This chain joins TRBV27 and TRBJ1-1; a possible D gene is TRBD1 (6 bases). Sample: CD4+ or CD8+ T cells sorted from blood, taken in a trial of the OX40 agonist ivuxolimab. CDR3: CASSLGQRGAEAFF. The DNA of the CDR3 is TGTGCCAGCAGTTTAGGACAGCGCGGCGCTGAAGCTTTCTTT.